This is a list of T cell receptor beta chains from one sample in a study of prognosis after radiotherapy for stage I lung cancer. TCRdb reprocessed the multiplex PCR reads via MiXCR and lists one record per CDR3 protein. The sample yields around 51,000 distinct CDR3 sequences, roughly 36% seen once. The starting material was PBMCs, obtained before or after stereotactic body radiation therapy (not recorded which). Every receptor here comes from a donor older than 45 with non-small cell lung cancer. The CDR3 runs from the conserved cysteine through the conserved F or W. D genes are given only for firm matches. Rows give clone size only sometimes, using once, few, many, or a class for an expanded clone.

>TRBJ2-1|TRBD2|many|TRBV9
TGTGCCAGCAGCTATAGCGGGATGAATGAGCAGTTCTTC
CASSYSGMNEQFF
>TRBJ2-2|.|many|TRBV5-1
TGCGCCAGCAGCTTGTCTCCAGGGGACACCGGGGAGCTGTTTTTT
CASSLSPGDTGELFF
>TRBJ2-2|.|few|TRBV11-2
TGTGCCAGCAGCCTACCCGCCGGGGCAGGGTGGCTCGGGCGTCTTAGGACCGGGGAGCTGTTTTTT
CASSLPAGAGWLGRLRTGELFF
>TRBJ1-2|.|many|TRBV15
TGTGCCACCAGCAGAGATCTGGGAGGCTACACCTTC
CATSRDLGGYTF
>TRBJ2-1|TRBD2|many|TRBV10-3
TGTGCCATCAGGGGGGGGGACGGTAGCTCCTACAATGAGCAGTTCTTC
CAIRGGDGSSYNEQFF
>TRBJ2-3|.|many|TRBV5-1
TGCGCCAGCAGCGCGAACGGGAGAGATACGCAGTATTTT
CASSANGRDTQYF
>TRBJ2-1|TRBD2|many|TRBV20-1
TGCAGTGCTAGAGATCTCGAGCGGGAGGGCCTGAATGAGCAGTTCTTC
CSARDLEREGLNEQFF
>TRBJ1-1|.|many|TRBV3-1
TGTGCCAGCAGCCAAGTCGGCAGGGGCCACAAAGCTTTCTTT
CASSQVGRGHKAFF
>TRBJ2-1|TRBD2|many|TRBV7-3
TGTGCCAGCGGGGCGGGAGGAACCTACAATGAGCAGTTCTTC
CASGAGGTYNEQFF
>TRBJ2-1|TRBD2|many|TRBV20-1
TGCAGTGCTAGTCCCCGCGGGAGGGGACGCGATGAGCAGTTCTTC
CSASPRGRGRDEQFF
>TRBJ1-5|TRBD1|many|TRBV20-1
TGCAGTGCTAGAGGCCTCGGACAGGGGGTCTTATTGCCCCAGCATTTT
CSARGLGQGVLLPQHF
>TRBJ2-6|.|many|TRBV28
TGTGCCAGCAGTCCGCTAAGTTCGGGTTCTTTAGTTTCTGGGGCCAACGTCCTGACTTTC
CASSPLSSGSLVSGANVLTF
>TRBJ1-3|TRBD1|many|TRBV3-1
TGTGCCAGCAGCGGACAGGGGTACGGAAACACCATATATTTT
CASSGQGYGNTIYF
>TRBJ1-3|.|many|TRBV24-1
TGTGCCACCAGTGATTCCAGGGGATCTGGAAACACCATATATTTT
CATSDSRGSGNTIYF
>TRBJ2-5|.|.|TRBV7-6
TGTGCCAGCAGCTTAAGATCGGGACAAGGCCAAGATACCCAGTACTTC
CASSLRSGQGQDTQYF
>TRBJ2-7|.|.|TRBV30
TGTGCCTGGACAGACCCAGGCTGGGAGCAGTACTTC
CAWTDPGWEQYF
>TRBJ2-3|TRBD1|once|TRBV25-1
TGTGCCAGCAGTTCCGATACGGGACAGGTTATCACAGATACGCAGTATTTT
CASSSDTGQVITDTQYF
>TRBJ2-5|.|few|TRBV25-1
TGTGCCAGCAGTCGGGGGGCCGAAGAGACCCAGTACTTC
CASSRGAEETQYF
>TRBJ2-2|.|.|TRBV24-1
TGTGCCACCAGTAGCGTGGAGGGTACCGGGGAGCTGTTTTTT
CATSSVEGTGELFF
>TRBJ2-7|.|.|TRBV20-1
TGCAGTGCAACCCTACAGGGTTGGGAGCAGTACTTC
CSATLQGWEQYF
>TRBJ2-3|.|many|TRBV5-1
TGCGCCAGCAGCTTGGGTTGGCGGGCGAGGACAGATACGCAGTATTTT
CASSLGWRARTDTQYF
>TRBJ2-5|TRBD1|many|TRBV5-1
TGCGCCAGCAGCTTGGGGGCAGGGGGCGCCGAGACCCAGTACTTC
CASSLGAGGAETQYF
>TRBJ2-3|.|many|TRBV4-2
TGTGCCAGCAGCCAAAACCTCCCCGATACGCAGTATTTT
CASSQNLPDTQYF
>TRBJ2-6|TRBD2|.|TRBV5-1
TGCGCCAGCAGCGGTGGACTAGCGGGGGGGGGCGGGGCCAACGTCCTGACTTTC
CASSGGLAGGGGANVLTF
>TRBJ2-7|.|.|TRBV20-1
TGCAGTGCTAGAGTAGGGTGGCAGGACTACGAGCAGTACTTC
CSARVGWQDYEQYF
>TRBJ1-1|.|many|TRBV11-1
TGTGCCAGCAGCGCAGAGACGAACACTGAAGCTTTCTTT
CASSAETNTEAFF
>TRBJ1-3|.|many|TRBV19
TGTGCCAGTAGTATACGCGGAGGGAGCTCTGGAAACACCATATATTTT
CASSIRGGSSGNTIYF
>TRBJ2-1|.|many|TRBV7-9
TGTGCCAGCAGCTTAAATGCCTACAATGAGCAGTTCTTC
CASSLNAYNEQFF
>TRBJ2-1|TRBD2|many|TRBV9
TGTGCCAGCAGCGTATCTAGCGGGTCCTACAATGAGCAGTTCTTC
CASSVSSGSYNEQFF
>TRBJ2-5|TRBD2|many|TRBV7-9
TGTGCCAGCAGCTTAGGGGTTAGCGGGAGGGGAGAGACCCAGTACTTC
CASSLGVSGRGETQYF
>TRBJ1-5|.|.|TRBV19
TGTGCCAGTAGTCCGGGAAGACAAATCAATCAGCCCCAGCATTTT
CASSPGRQINQPQHF
>TRBJ1-1|TRBD1|.|TRBV7-9
TGTGCCAGCAGCTCCCAGGGGGGGACTGAATCTTTCTTT
CASSSQGGTESFF
>TRBJ2-7|.|many|TRBV5-4
TGTGCCAGCAGCTCACCTAGCACCCCCTACGAGCAGTACTTC
CASSSPSTPYEQYF
>TRBJ1-3|.|many|TRBV12-3/TRBV12-4
TGTGCCAGCAGTTCTCACCGAAACACCATATATTTT
CASSSHRNTIYF
>TRBJ2-7|TRBD2|.|TRBV5-4
TGTGCCAGCAGCCCCAAGGAGACTAGCGGGAGGGTCTACGAGCAGTACTTC
CASSPKETSGRVYEQYF
>TRBJ2-1|.|many|TRBV6-5
TGTGCCAGCAGTTACGCTATAGGAGACTACACTAGGAATGAGCAGTTCTTC
CASSYAIGDYTRNEQFF
>TRBJ1-1|TRBD1|many|TRBV4-1
TGCGCCAGCAGCCAGAAACCGACAGGGGACACTGAAGCTTTCTTT
CASSQKPTGDTEAFF
>TRBJ2-7|TRBD2|many|TRBV5-1
TGCGCCAGCAGCTTTCTAGCGGGAGGTTCCTACGAGCAGTACTTC
CASSFLAGGSYEQYF
>TRBJ2-7|TRBD1|.|TRBV12-3/TRBV12-4
TGTGCCAGAAGTTTAGAGGGACAGGGGGCCTACGAGCAGTACTTC
CARSLEGQGAYEQYF
>TRBJ1-4|.|once|TRBV6-1
TGTGCCAGCAGTGGGGCATGGGGAGAAAAACTGTTTTTT
CASSGAWGEKLFF
>TRBJ2-1|TRBD2|.|TRBV11-3
TGTGCCAGCAGCTTAGGGACTAGCGGGAGCAATGAGCAGTTCTTC
CASSLGTSGSNEQFF
>TRBJ2-2|.|many|TRBV20-1
TGCAGTGCTATTAACAGGGGGGGGACCGGGGAGCTGTTTTTT
CSAINRGGTGELFF
>TRBJ2-7|.|many|TRBV5-4
TGTGCCAGCAGCTGGGACGCAAACTACGAGCAGTACTTC
CASSWDANYEQYF
>TRBJ2-7|.|medium-sized|TRBV3-2
TGTGCCAGCAGCCAACCGGGACTGGGTGACTACGAGCAGTACTTC
CASSQPGLGDYEQYF
>TRBJ1-6|TRBD1|.|TRBV20-1
TGCAGTGCTAGGAGATTGGTGACAGGGGAAAGCGTACCCCTCCACTTT
CSARRLVTGESVPLHF
>TRBJ2-7|TRBD2|many|TRBV4-2
TGTGCCAGCAGCCAACAACAACAGCGGGGCTCCTACGAGCAGTACTTC
CASSQQQQRGSYEQYF
>TRBJ2-7|.|many|TRBV6-5
TGTGCCAGCAGGGGCACAGTAACCTACGAGCAGTACTTC
CASRGTVTYEQYF
>TRBJ2-4|TRBD2|few|TRBV28
TGTGCCAGCAGGAGAGCCGGGACTAGGGGGAACATTCAGTACTTC
CASRRAGTRGNIQYF
>TRBJ2-2|TRBD1|.|TRBV7-3
TGTGCCAGCATCCCCTTGGGACAGGCTGACACCGGGGAGCTGTTTTTT
CASIPLGQADTGELFF
>TRBJ1-2|TRBD1|many|TRBV20-1
TGCAGTGCCAAGAAGGGGACAGGGGCCTATGGCTACACCTTC
CSAKKGTGAYGYTF
>TRBJ1-6|TRBD1|.|TRBV20-1
TGCAGTGCTAGGAGCTTGGTGACAGGGGAAAGAGTACCCCTCAACTTT
CSARSLVTGERVPLNF
>TRBJ1-2|.|.|TRBV12-3/TRBV12-4
TGTGCCAGCAGCCAGTTTGTGAGGGGTGCCAACTATGGCTACACCTTC
CASSQFVRGANYGYTF
>TRBJ2-2|.|many|TRBV5-4
TGTGCCAGCAGCCCTGAAGTAACCAACACCGGGGAGCTGTTTTTT
CASSPEVTNTGELFF
>TRBJ2-1|TRBD2|many|TRBV7-9
TGTGCCAGCAGCCAGACTAGCGGGCCGACCTACAATGAGCAGTTCTTC
CASSQTSGPTYNEQFF
>TRBJ1-1|.|many|TRBV7-6
TGTGCCAGCAGCGTTCAAGAGAACACTGAAGCTTTCTTT
CASSVQENTEAFF